This TCR beta chain was profiled in a study of T cells in Graves' hyperthyroidism and ophthalmopathy (dated by TCRdb to about 2019). Study-level background: Peripheral blood was collected at initial diagnosis, before any treatment. A discovery cohort of about 100 patients, roughly 45 with Graves' ophthalmopathy and approximately 57 with stable Graves' hyperthyroidism, was used to find distinguishing TCR V-J signatures. An independent validation cohort of under 20 hyperthyroidism patients and about 16 patients who later progressed to ophthalmopathy tested prospective prediction of ophthalmopathy. The approximately 97 discovery patients were randomly divided into training and test sets at a 7:3 ratio. Thyroid tissue and blood T-cell repertoires from more than five Graves' hyperthyroidism patients were also compared in the study. After sampling, hyperthyroidism patients received methimazole starting at 30 mg daily, and ophthalmopathy patients received high-dose intravenous methylprednisolone. The paper describes TCR Vbeta CDR3 sequencing of more than 120 peripheral blood samples, made up of under 50 ophthalmopathy patients, 70 to 75 hyperthyroidism patients and roughly 17 progressor patients. Summary of the overall study and its limitations: No statistical method was used to set the sample size in advance, and investigators knew the group allocation. Most expanded thyroid clonotypes (frequency above 0.001) were also detected in blood, suggesting blood repertoires may reflect thyroid immune responses. A 13 V-J signature model separated ophthalmopathy from stable hyperthyroidism, with 87.88% sensitivity and roughly 81% specificity in cross-validation and 80%/75% in testing. In validation, the model predicted progression to ophthalmopathy a median of roughly 6.1 months before onset, with approximately 68% sensitivity and roughly 77% specificity.

In the ophthalmopathy patients, disease was moderately to severely active, with a Clinical Activity Score of 3 or more, a NOSPECS grade of 4 or more, and a duration of less than 3 months. Exclusion was applied to patients with uncontrolled infections, other autoimmune diseases, pregnancy or lactation. Diagnoses were based on clinical symptoms, serum thyroxine and TRAb, thyroid ultrasound and orbital computed tomography. PBMCs were isolated from roughly 10 ml of fresh peripheral blood by Ficoll-Paque density gradient centrifugation. Total RNA was extracted using Trizol reagent, and RNA quality was assessed on an Agilent 2100 Bioanalyzer. This clonotype was counted ten times or more. Which antigen it targets is not known. No much larger clonotype is one base removed from it; base qualities were not supplied. Taken from the germline V gene (reference sequence), the CDR1 and CDR2 loops are SEHNR and FQNEAQ. Inclusive of the bounding cysteine and phenylalanine, the CDR3 is 16 residues long. Left in the record is the CDR3 DNA by itself, 48 bases read in frame from the first base. Trimming costs V 1 base and J 1 base, and their ends lie 14 bases apart.

TCR beta CDR3 regions were amplified from RNA transcripts. The TCR CDR3 was subjected to a first round of RT-PCR using the HTBI primer set and the Qiagen OneStep RT-PCR kit. A second multiplex PCR round built the libraries, followed by size selection and purification. Libraries were sequenced paired-end with 100 bp reads on an Illumina HiSeq2000. The original methods were these. SOAPnuke was used to process the raw data, throwing out any read that contained adapters or uncalled bases, had a mean Phred below 15, or lacked an exact constant-primer or identifier match. COPE v1.2.5 was used to merge high-quality paired reads, and clonotypes were defined as unique nucleotide sequences. Clonotypes were aligned to IMGT TRBV, TRBD and TRBJ reference segments using MiTCR v1.1. The analysis was restricted to V-J combinations with a frequency above 0.0001, which together covered roughly 99% of the repertoires. A TCS score was defined as the ratio between F50 (clonal expansion) and ExV (chaos), using BLOSUM62-based TCRdist between CDR3 peptides within each V-J. Welch's t-statistics and random forest reduced 450 to 600 V-J features to roughly 13, which were used in a naive Bayes classifier (R e1071). TCRdb cleaned the public reads at Q25 with fastp, built clones with MiXCR and kept in-frame beta chains. A single entry per CDR3 protein holds the most common genes and DNA from its merged rows. TCRdb's processing, not the study's, gives the V and J calls here. This sample is represented by over 450,000 distinct CDR3 sequences; over 15% of them were singletons. In total, the top ten clones hold 17% of the sample.

Recombination joined TRBV7-9 with TRBJ2-7; a tentative D match to TRBD2 spans 5 bases. The sequenced material came from blood. The source of this sequence is a woman between 18 and 29 years old with Graves' ophthalmopathy. The nucleotides are TGTGCCAGCAGCTTAGAGGCTTGGTCGGGGTCCTACGAGCAGTACTTC. Its translation is CASSLEAWSGSYEQYF. Here the CDR3 is joined to the reference TRBV7-9 and TRBJ2-7 genes, and the full variable domain is: DTGVSQNPRHKITKRGQNVTFRCDPISEHNRLYWYRQTLGQGPEFLTYFQNEAQLEKSRLLSDRFSAERPKGSFSTLEIQRTEQGDSAMYLCASSLEAWSGSYEQYFGPGTRLTVT.